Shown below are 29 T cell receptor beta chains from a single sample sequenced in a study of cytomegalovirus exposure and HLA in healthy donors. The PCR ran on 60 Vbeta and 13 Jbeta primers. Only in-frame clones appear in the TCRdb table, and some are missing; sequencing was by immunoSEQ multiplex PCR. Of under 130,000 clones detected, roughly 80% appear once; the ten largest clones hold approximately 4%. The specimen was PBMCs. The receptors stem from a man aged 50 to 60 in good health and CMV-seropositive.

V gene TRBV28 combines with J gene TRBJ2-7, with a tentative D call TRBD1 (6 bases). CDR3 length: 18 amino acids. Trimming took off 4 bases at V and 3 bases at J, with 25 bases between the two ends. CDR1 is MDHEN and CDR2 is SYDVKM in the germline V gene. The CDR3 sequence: CASSSPSSPGTKSYEQYF. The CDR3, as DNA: TGTGCCAGCAGTTCCCCATCTTCCCCCGGGACAAAAAGCTACGAGCAGTACTTC.

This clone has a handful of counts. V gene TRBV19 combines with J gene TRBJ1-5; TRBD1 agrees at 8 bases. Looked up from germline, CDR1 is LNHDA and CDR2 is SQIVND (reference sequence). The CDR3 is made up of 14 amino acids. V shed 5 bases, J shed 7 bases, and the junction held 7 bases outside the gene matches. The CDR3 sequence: CASSQPGGGQPQHF. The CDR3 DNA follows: TGTGCCAGTAGTCAACCAGGGGGCGGACAGCCCCAGCATTTT.

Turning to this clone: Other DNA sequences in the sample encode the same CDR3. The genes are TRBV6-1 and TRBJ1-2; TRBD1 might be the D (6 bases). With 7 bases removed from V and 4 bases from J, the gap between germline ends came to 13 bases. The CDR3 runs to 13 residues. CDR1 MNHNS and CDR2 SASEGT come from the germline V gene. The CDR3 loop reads CASIVDSSYGYTF. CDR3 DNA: TGTGCCAGCATCGTGGACAGCTCCTATGGCTACACCTTC.

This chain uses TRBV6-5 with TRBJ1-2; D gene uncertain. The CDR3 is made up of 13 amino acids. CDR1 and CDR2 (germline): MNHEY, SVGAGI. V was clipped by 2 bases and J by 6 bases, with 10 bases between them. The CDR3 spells CASSYGSGDGYTF. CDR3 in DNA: TGTGCCAGCAGTTACGGGTCCGGGGATGGCTACACCTTC.

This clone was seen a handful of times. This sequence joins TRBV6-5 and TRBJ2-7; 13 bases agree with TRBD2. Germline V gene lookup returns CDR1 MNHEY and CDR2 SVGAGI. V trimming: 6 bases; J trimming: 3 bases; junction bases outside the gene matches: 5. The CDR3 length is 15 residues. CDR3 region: CASRQGLAGVYEQYF. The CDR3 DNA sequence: TGTGCCAGCAGACAAGGACTAGCGGGAGTCTACGAGCAGTACTTC.

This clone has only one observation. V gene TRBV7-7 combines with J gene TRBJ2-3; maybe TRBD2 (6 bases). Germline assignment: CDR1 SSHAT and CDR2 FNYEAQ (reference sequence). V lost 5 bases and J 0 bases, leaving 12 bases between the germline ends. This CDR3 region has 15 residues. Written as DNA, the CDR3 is TGTGCCAGCAGCCAGACTAGAGGGAGCACAGATACGCAGTATTTT. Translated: CASSQTRGSTDTQYF.

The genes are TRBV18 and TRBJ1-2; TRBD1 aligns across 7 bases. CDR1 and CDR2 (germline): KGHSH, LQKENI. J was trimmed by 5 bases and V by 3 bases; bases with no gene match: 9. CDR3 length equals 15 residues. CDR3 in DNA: TGTGCCAGCTCACCTAGACGGGACAGTCTATATGGCTACACCTTC. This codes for CASSPRRDSLYGYTF.

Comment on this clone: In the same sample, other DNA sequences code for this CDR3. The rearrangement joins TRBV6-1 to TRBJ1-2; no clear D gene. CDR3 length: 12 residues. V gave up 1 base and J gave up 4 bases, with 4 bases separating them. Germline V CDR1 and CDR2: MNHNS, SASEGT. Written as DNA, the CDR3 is TGTGCCAGCAGTGAAGGCGGCTATGGCTACACCTTC. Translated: CASSEGGYGYTF.

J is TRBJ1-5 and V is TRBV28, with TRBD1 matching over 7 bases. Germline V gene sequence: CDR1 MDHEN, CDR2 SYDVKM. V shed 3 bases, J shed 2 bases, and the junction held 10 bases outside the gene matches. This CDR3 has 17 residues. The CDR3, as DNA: TGTGCCAGCAGTTTGGTCGGTCAGGGGGAGGGCAATCAGCCCCAGCATTTT. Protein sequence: CASSLVGQGEGNQPQHF.

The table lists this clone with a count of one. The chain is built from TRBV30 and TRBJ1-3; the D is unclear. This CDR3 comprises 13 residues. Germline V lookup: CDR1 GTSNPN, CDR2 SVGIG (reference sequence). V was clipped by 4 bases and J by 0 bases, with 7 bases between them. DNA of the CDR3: TGTGCCTGGAACACGATCTCTGGAAACACCATATATTTT. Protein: CAWNTISGNTIYF.

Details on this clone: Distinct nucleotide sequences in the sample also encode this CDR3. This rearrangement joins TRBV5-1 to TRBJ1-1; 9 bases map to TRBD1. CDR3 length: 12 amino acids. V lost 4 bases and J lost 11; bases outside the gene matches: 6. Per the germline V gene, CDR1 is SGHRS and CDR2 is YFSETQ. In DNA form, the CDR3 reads TGCGCCAGCAGCACTGGACAGGGGACGGCTTTCTTT. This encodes CASSTGQGTAFF. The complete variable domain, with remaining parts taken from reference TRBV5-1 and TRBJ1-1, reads KAGVTQTPRYLIKTRGQQVTLSCSPISGHRSVSWYQQTPGQGLQFLFEYFSETQRNKGNFPGRFSGRQFSNSRSEMNVSTLELGDSALYLCASSTGQGTAFFGQGTRLTVV.

The chain's CDR3 is CAWSEREAHEQYF. The CDR3 DNA is TGTGCCTGGAGTGAGCGGGAAGCCCACGAGCAGTACTTC. The chain joins TRBV30 to TRBJ2-7; 7 positions match TRBD2. J lost 5 bases, V lost 1 base, and 5 bases had no gene match. The CDR3 loop spans 13 amino acids. Germline V gene lookup returns CDR1 GTSNPN and CDR2 SVGIG (reference sequence).

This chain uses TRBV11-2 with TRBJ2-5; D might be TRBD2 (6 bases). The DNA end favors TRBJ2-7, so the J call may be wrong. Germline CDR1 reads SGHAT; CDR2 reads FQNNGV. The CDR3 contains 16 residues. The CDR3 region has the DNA TGTGCCAGCAGCTCCCTGTCCGGCGCGGGAAGCTACGAGCAGTACTTC. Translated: CASSSLSGAGSYEQYF.

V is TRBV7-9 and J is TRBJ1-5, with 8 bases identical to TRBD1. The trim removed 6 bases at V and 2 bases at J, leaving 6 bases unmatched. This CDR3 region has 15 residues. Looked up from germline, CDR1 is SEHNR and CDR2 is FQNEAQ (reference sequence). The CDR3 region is CASSWGGQGNQPQHF. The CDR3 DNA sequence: TGTGCCAGCAGTTGGGGGGGACAGGGCAATCAGCCCCAGCATTTT.

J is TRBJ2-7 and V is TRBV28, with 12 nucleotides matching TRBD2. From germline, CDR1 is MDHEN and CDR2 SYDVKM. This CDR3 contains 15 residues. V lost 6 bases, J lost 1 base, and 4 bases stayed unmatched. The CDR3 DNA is TGTGCCAGCAGCCCGGGACTAGCGGGTTCCTACGAGCAGTACTTC. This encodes CASSPGLAGSYEQYF.

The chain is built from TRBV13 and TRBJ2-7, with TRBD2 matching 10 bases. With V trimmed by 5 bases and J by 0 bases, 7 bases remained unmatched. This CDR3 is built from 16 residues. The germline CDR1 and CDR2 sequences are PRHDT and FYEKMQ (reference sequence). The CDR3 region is CASSATSGARSYEQYF. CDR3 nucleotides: TGTGCCAGCAGCGCCACTAGCGGGGCCCGCTCCTACGAGCAGTACTTC.

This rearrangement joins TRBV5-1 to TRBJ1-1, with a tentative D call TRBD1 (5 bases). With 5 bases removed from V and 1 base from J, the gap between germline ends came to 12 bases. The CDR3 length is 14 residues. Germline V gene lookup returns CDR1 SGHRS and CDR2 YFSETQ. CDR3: CASREIQGNTEAFF. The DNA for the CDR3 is TGCGCCAGCAGAGAAATCCAGGGGAACACTGAAGCTTTCTTT.

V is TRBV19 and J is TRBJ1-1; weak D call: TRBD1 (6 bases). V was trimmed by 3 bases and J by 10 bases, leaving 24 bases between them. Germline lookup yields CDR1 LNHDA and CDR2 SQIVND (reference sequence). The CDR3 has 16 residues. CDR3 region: CASSISIGGLASGAFF. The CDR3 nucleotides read TGTGCCAGTAGTATCAGTATAGGGGGACTAGCGAGCGGAGCTTTCTTT.

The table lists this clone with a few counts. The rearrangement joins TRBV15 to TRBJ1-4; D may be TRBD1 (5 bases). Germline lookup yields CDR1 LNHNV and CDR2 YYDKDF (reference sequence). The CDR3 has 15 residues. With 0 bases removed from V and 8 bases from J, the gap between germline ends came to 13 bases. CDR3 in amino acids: CATSRDQGAGEKLFF. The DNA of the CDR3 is TGTGCCACCAGCAGAGATCAAGGGGCTGGCGAAAAACTGTTTTTT.

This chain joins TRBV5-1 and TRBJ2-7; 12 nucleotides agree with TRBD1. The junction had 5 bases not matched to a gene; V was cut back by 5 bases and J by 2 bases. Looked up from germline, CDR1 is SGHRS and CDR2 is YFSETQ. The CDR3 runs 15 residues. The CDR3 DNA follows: TGCGCCAGCAGACAGGGACAGGGGGCCGCCTACGAGCAGTACTTC. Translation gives CASRQGQGAAYEQYF.

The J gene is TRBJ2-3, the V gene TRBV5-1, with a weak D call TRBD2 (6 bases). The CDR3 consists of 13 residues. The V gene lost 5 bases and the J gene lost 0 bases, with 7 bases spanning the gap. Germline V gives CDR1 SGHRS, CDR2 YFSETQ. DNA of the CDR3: TGCGCCAGCAGGGGGACTAGCACAGATACGCAGTATTTT. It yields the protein CASRGTSTDTQYF.

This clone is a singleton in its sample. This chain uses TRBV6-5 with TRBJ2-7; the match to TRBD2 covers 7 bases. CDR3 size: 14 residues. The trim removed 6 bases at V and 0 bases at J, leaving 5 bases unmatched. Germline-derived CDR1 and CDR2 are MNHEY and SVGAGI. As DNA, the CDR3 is TGTGCCAGCAGCCTAGCGGTAAGCTCCTACGAGCAGTACTTC. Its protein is CASSLAVSSYEQYF.

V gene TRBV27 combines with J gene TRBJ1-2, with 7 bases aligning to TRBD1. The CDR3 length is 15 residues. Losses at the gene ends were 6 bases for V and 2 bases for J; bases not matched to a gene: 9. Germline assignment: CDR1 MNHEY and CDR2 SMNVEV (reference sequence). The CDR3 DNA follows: TGTGCCAGCAGGCGGGGGGACAGCCGGAACTATGGCTACACCTTC. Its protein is CASRRGDSRNYGYTF.

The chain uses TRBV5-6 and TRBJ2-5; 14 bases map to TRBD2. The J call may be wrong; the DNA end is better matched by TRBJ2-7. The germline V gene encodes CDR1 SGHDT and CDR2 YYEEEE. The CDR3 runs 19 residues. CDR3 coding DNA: TGTGCCAGCAGCTTGAAGTGGACTAGCGGGAGGTACGCAAGATACGAGCAGTACTTC. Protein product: CASSLKWTSGRYARYEQYF.

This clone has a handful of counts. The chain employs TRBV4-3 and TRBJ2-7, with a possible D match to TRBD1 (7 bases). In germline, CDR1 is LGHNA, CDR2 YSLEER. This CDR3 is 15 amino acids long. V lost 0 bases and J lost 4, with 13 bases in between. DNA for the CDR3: TGCGCCAGCAGCCAAGATGGAGGGGGCGCATACGAGCAGTACTTC. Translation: CASSQDGGGAYEQYF.

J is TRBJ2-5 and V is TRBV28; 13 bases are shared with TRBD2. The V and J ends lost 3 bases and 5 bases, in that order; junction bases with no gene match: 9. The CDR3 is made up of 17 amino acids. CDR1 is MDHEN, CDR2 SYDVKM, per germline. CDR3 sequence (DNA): TGTGCCAGCAGTTTCCTTCCTACTAGCGGGAGGGATGAGACCCAGTACTTC. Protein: CASSFLPTSGRDETQYF.

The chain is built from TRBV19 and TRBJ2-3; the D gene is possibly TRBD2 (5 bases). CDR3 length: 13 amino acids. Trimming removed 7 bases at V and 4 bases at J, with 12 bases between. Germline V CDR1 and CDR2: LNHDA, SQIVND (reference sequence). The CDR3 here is CASKFLGADTQYF. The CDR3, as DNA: TGTGCCAGTAAATTCCTCGGGGCAGATACGCAGTATTTT. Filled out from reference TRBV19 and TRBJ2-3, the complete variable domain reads DGGITQSPKYLFRKEGQNVTLSCEQNLNHDAMYWYRQDPGQGLRLIYYSQIVNDFQKGDIAEGYSVSREKKESFPLTVTSAQKNPTAFYLCASKFLGADTQYFGPGTRLTVL.

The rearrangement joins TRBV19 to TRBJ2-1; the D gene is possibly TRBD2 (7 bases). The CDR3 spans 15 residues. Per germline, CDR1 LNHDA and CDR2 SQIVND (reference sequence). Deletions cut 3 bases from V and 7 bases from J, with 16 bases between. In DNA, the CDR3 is TGTGCCAGTAGTATGGGGCGGGGGCCCAAAAATGAGCAGTTCTTC. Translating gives CASSMGRGPKNEQFF.

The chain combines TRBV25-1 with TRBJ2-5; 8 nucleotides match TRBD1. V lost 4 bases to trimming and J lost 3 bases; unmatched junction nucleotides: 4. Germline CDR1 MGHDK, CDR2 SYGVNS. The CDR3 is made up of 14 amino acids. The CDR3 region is CASSAGQGKETQYF. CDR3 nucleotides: TGTGCCAGCAGTGCTGGACAGGGAAAAGAGACCCAGTACTTC.